Described below is a single T cell receptor (beta chain) sequence and its context. Its antigen is currently not known. No much larger clone is present one base from it, and per-base qualities are unavailable. Participants in the prospective study were aged roughly 18 to 89 years, lived in 20 to 25 United States geographic areas, and enrolled through a virtual design. In the prospective study, participants were assigned to cohorts based on the clinical history participants reported in a screening survey and a study questionnaire. For ImmuneRACE Cohort 3, a participant was defined as recovered based on two consecutive negative NP/OP PCR tests, clearance by a healthcare professional, or resolution of symptoms. In the prospective study, whole blood, serum and a nasopharyngeal or oropharyngeal swab were collected from each participant by mobile phlebotomists. Prospective study participants could optionally give additional blood draws and questionnaires over a roughly two-month period. Before DNA extraction, blood samples from the prospective study were shipped at room temperature or frozen.

This specimen comes from a study of blood T cell repertoires in COVID-19 (dated by TCRdb to 2018 to 2020). Study-wide context: The collaborator samples originated in the United States, Italy and Spain and spanned the acute and convalescent phases of COVID-19. The material from the prospective study consisted of cDNA or gDNA derived from T cells, B-cell-depleted T cells, or PBMCs. Where available, HLA class I and class II types were taken from metadata supplied by the sample provider and were not determined by assay-based typing. Deeply sampled blood TCRbeta repertoires from subjects exposed to, actively infected with, or recovered from COVID-19 were included in the dataset. Samples came from the ongoing ImmuneRACE study (first 160 participants) plus 1,254 subjects from 6 global collaborators. Nearly every sample came with metadata listing a de-identified subject ID, COVID-19 status, age in years and sex. A freely available public database, intended as a resource for researchers studying the immune response to SARS-CoV-2, is where the repertoires were released.

The immunoSEQ Assay, a bias-controlled multiplex PCR, was used to amplify TCRbeta CDR3 regions from genomic DNA. The authors' pipeline ran thus. The number of nucleated cells in each sample was estimated by amplification of reference gene primers within the assay. Sequence reads were collapsed and filtered to measure the absolute abundance of every unique TCRbeta CDR3 rearrangement. For each sample, productive Simpson clonality was calculated as the square root of Simpson's diversity index over productive rearrangements. TCRdb mirrors the immuneACCESS table, restricted to in-frame sequences. Some clones are absent from its copies; in checked studies, under half trace to an unresolved V gene, and the reason for the others is unknown. The V and J calls and the clone size are those of that table, but D and trimming were determined from the DNA. The sample profile shows a few hundred thousand clones; approximately 84% of them were found once. Over 9.5% of the sample is held by the ten biggest clonotypes.

Findings and caveats that apply to the study as a whole: How much clinical and demographic metadata was included differed by source and by participant, and the metadata was provided uncurated.

CDR1 MNHEY and CDR2 SMNVEV are derived from the germline V gene (reference sequence). V gives up 4 bases and J gives up 4 bases, and the segment between their germline ends measures 11 bases. The cysteine opens and the phenylalanine closes a CDR3 of 13 amino acids. The CDR3 DNA has 39 bases and is translated from base 1. The TCR was taken from a woman aged 18-29 years who had recovered from COVID-19. Sequenced material: PBMCs or T cells enriched from blood (not recorded which). Recombination connected TRBV27 to TRBJ2-7, and the D gene may be TRBD2, 6 bases matching. The CDR3 has the sequence CASSSGGPYEQYF. The DNA sequence is TGTGCCAGCAGTTCCGGGGGACCTTACGAGCAGTACTTC.